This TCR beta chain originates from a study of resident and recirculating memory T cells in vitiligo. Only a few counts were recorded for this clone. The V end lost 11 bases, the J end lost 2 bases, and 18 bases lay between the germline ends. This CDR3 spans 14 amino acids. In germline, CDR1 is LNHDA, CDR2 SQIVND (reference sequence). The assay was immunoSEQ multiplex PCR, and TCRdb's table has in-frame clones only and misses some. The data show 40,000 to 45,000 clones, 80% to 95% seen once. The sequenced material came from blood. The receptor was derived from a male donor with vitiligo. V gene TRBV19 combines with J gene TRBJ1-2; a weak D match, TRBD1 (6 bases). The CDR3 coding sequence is TGTGCCTCCCTGAGCGGGGGGCTAAACTATGGCTACACCTTC. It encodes CASLSGGLNYGYTF.